These T cell receptor beta chains were read from a single sample in a study of cytomegalovirus exposure and HLA in healthy donors. Some clones are missing from TCRdb's copy, which holds only in-frame ones; the method was immunoSEQ multiplex PCR. The sample includes over 150,000 clones. What was sequenced was PBMCs. The receptors shown here come from a boy between 5 and 17 years old in good health and CMV-seronegative. Both conserved end residues are part of each CDR3. D genes are given only for firm matches.

v_call	j_call	cdr3_length	d_call	cdr3_aa	cdr3_nt
TRBV18	TRBJ1-4	14	NA	CASSLGPEVEKLFF	TGTGCCAGCTCATTAGGGCCGGAGGTTGAAAAACTGTTTTTT
TRBV6-9	TRBJ2-5	14	TRBD2	CARLAGHKQETQYF	TGTGCCAGACTAGCGGGGCACAAGCAAGAGACCCAGTACTTC
TRBV10-3	TRBJ1-1	13	NA	CAISYRVGTEAFF	TGTGCCATCAGCTACAGGGTGGGCACTGAAGCTTTCTTT
TRBV2	TRBJ2-1	16	TRBD2	CASSARTSGTYNEQFF	TGTGCCAGCAGCGCCCGGACTAGCGGGACCTACAATGAGCAGTTCTTC
TRBV5-1	TRBJ1-2	19	NA	CASSPGVPQSGGIFDGYTF	TGCGCCAGCAGCCCCGGCGTGCCCCAGTCAGGAGGTATTTTCGATGGCTACACCTTC
TRBV30	TRBJ1-1	14	NA	CAWSVLGGSTEAFF	TGTGCCTGGAGTGTACTGGGGGGTAGCACTGAAGCTTTCTTT
TRBV28	TRBJ2-5	13	NA	CASSPQVPASQYF	TGTGCCAGCAGTCCGCAGGTCCCTGCTTCCCAGTACTTC
TRBV6-4	TRBJ2-3	15	TRBD2	CASSDSGGATDTQYF	TGTGCCAGCAGTGACTCCGGGGGGGCGACAGATACGCAGTATTTT
TRBV6-1	TRBJ2-7	16	NA	CASSEGFPGSSYEQYF	TGTGCCAGCAGTGAAGGGTTTCCGGGTAGCTCCTACGAGCAGTACTTC
TRBV12-5	TRBJ1-3	16	NA	CASGLVSGGTGNTIYF	TGTGCTAGTGGTTTGGTTTCGGGGGGCACTGGAAACACCATATATTTT
TRBV6-1	TRBJ1-2	16	NA	CASSEWDTGRNYGYTF	TGTGCCAGCAGTGAATGGGACACGGGACGGAACTATGGCTACACCTTC
TRBV30	TRBJ1-1	12	NA	CAWLNFYTEAFF	TGTGCCTGGCTTAATTTCTACACTGAAGCTTTCTTT
TRBV9	TRBJ2-5	19	NA	CASSVDGGGSQGGQETQYF	TGTGCCAGCAGCGTAGATGGCGGGGGGTCCCAGGGGGGCCAAGAGACCCAGTACTTC
TRBV4-1	TRBJ2-5	16	TRBD1	CASSQSDRTGAETQYF	TGCGCCAGCAGCCAATCAGATCGGACAGGGGCAGAGACCCAGTACTTC
TRBV6-1	TRBJ1-6	14	TRBD1	CASSLRDSNSPLHF	TGTGCCAGCAGTCTCCGGGACAGTAATTCACCCCTCCACTTT
TRBV4-1	TRBJ2-7	13	TRBD1	CASSQDLVTGAYF	TGCGCCAGCAGCCAAGATCTGGTGACAGGGGCGTACTTC
TRBV9	TRBJ2-3	16	NA	CASSVDPRRSTDTQYF	TGTGCCAGCAGCGTAGACCCGAGGCGAAGCACAGATACGCAGTATTTT
TRBV27	TRBJ1-5	15	NA	CASRPHNTGHQPQHF	TGTGCCAGCAGGCCTCATAATACAGGGCATCAGCCCCAGCATTTT
TRBV7-2	TRBJ2-7	15	TRBD1	CASSLVQTGRYEQYF	TGTGCCAGCAGCTTAGTCCAGACAGGGCGATACGAGCAGTACTTC
TRBV18	TRBJ2-7	15	NA	CASSNPGQGYYEQYF	TGTGCCAGCTCAAATCCGGGACAAGGGTACTACGAGCAGTACTTC
TRBV9	TRBJ2-5	14	NA	CASSVEGEQETQYF	TGTGCCAGCAGCGTAGAGGGGGAACAAGAGACCCAGTACTTC
TRBV7-8	TRBJ2-5	16	TRBD1	CASSLGRDSIQETQYF	TGTGCCAGCAGCTTAGGTCGGGACAGCATCCAAGAGACCCAGTACTTC
TRBV4-3	TRBJ2-7	14	NA	CASSQDPRSYEQYF	TGCGCCAGCAGCCAAGATCCCCGCTCCTACGAGCAGTACTTC
TRBV5-1	TRBJ1-1	20	NA	CASSLRSGKLLALMNTEAFF	TGCGCCAGCAGCTTAAGGTCAGGGAAACTCCTCGCCCTTATGAACACTGAAGCTTTCTTT
TRBV9	TRBJ1-3	16	NA	CASSSSYRDSGNTIYF	TGTGCCAGCAGCTCAAGTTACAGGGACTCTGGAAACACCATATATTTT
TRBV5-1	TRBJ2-1	14	NA	CASSSRGPYNEQFF	TGCGCCAGCAGCTCCAGGGGCCCCTACAATGAGCAGTTCTTC
TRBV25-1	TRBJ1-1	18	TRBD1	CASSEPQDEGQGFTEAFF	TGTGCCAGCAGTGAACCTCAAGATGAGGGACAGGGCTTCACTGAAGCTTTCTTT
TRBV15	TRBJ2-2	14	TRBD1	CATKGQGVTGELFF	TGTGCCACCAAGGGACAGGGGGTCACCGGGGAGCTGTTTTTT
TRBV6-5	TRBJ2-1	15	NA	CASNNGGTGYFEQFF	TGTGCCAGCAACAACGGGGGGACAGGTTATTTTGAGCAGTTCTTC
TRBV4-3	TRBJ2-3	17	TRBD2	CASSQDLTGGRTDTQYF	TGCGCCAGCAGCCAAGATTTAACGGGGGGGAGGACAGATACGCAGTATTTT
TRBV28	TRBJ1-4	13	NA	CASRPTKNEKLFF	TGTGCCAGCAGGCCTACCAAAAATGAAAAACTGTTTTTT
TRBV5-1	TRBJ2-7	15	NA	CASREGFGVSYEQYF	TGCGCCAGCAGAGAGGGTTTCGGGGTCTCCTACGAGCAGTACTTC
TRBV19	TRBJ1-2	15	NA	CASSMDRQGFYGYTF	TGTGCCAGTAGTATGGATCGCCAGGGCTTCTATGGCTACACCTTC
TRBV4-1	TRBJ2-2	19	TRBD2	CASSHPPGSLADGGGELFF	TGCGCCAGCAGCCACCCACCCGGGAGCCTAGCGGACGGCGGGGGGGAGCTGTTTTTT
TRBV11-2	TRBJ1-2	14	TRBD1	CASSPRTGAYGYTF	TGTGCCAGCAGCCCAAGGACAGGGGCCTATGGCTACACCTTC
TRBV9	TRBJ1-1	12	TRBD1	CASSVGTGEAFF	TGTGCCAGCTCGGTCGGGACAGGGGAAGCTTTCTTT
TRBV9	TRBJ1-1	13	NA	CASRRGGETEAFF	TGTGCCAGCCGGCGGGGGGGGGAGACTGAAGCTTTCTTT
TRBV19	TRBJ2-2	13	NA	CASREGSTGELFF	TGTGCCAGTCGGGAAGGAAGCACCGGGGAGCTGTTTTTT
TRBV5-4	TRBJ1-2	15	NA	CASSFRGAFNYGYTF	TGTGCCAGCAGCTTTCGGGGGGCCTTTAACTATGGCTACACCTTC
TRBV27	TRBJ1-2	13	NA	CASSLTWSGGYTF	TGTGCCAGCAGTTTAACGTGGAGCGGAGGCTACACCTTC